This T cell receptor beta chain was sequenced during a study of T cell changes during pregnancy in multiple sclerosis. The V and J ends lost 3 bases and 4 bases respectively, with 15 bases between them. This CDR3 contains 15 residues. In germline, CDR1 is LGHNA, CDR2 YSLEER. Assay used: immunoSEQ multiplex PCR; TCRdb lists only in-frame clones, some missing. The sample holds approximately 48,000 clones, roughly 92% seen once. The origin of this receptor is a female donor with multiple sclerosis, enrolled in a pregnancy study. J is TRBJ1-2 and V is TRBV4-3; D is possibly TRBD1 (6 bases). The specimen comprised CD4+ T cells from peripheral blood mononuclear cells, sampled in the second trimester of pregnancy. The DNA of the CDR3 is TGCGCCAGCAGCCACCTGAACGTAGGGGGCTATGGCTACACCTTC. It encodes CASSHLNVGGYGYTF.